The sample holds a few counts of the clone carrying this T cell receptor (beta chain). Antigen: not known. This record belongs to a study of CD8 T cells in ankylosing spondylitis. TCRdb fed the 5' RACE reads into MiXCR, producing one record per CDR3 protein. Here the sample spans about 140,000 distinct CDR3 sequences, approximately 8.4% being singletons. Study-wide results and limits: In reactive arthritis synovial fluid and blood, some motif variants had been reported before. Reports say disease-linked clones showed up significantly more in matched ankylosing spondylitis synovial fluid. For ankylosing spondylitis blood, a TCR beta motif of under 10 highly homologous variants appeared characteristic.

The CDR3 totals 14 residues. Trimming removed 7 bases from V and 6 bases from J; junction bases left unmatched: 9. This sequence joins TRBV12-3 or TRBV12-4 and TRBJ1-5, with TRBD1 identical over 7 bases. The receptor was derived from a male donor with ankylosing spondylitis. The source material was synovial fluid, either unsorted or a sorted T cell fraction (not recorded which). The CDR3 DNA is TGTGCCAGCACCCCGACGTCAGGGGGTCAGCCCCAGCATTTT. Its translation is CASTPTSGGQPQHF.